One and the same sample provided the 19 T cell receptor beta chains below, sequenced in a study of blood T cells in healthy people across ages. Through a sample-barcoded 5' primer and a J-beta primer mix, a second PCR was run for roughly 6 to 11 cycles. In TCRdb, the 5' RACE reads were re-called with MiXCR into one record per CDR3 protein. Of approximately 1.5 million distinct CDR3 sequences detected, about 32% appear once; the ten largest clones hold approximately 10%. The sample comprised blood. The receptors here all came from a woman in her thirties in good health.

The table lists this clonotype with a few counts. CDR3 region: CSARDEGMVAFF. The CDR3 bases are TGCAGTGCTAGAGATGAGGGTATGGTCGCTTTCTTT. The rearrangement joins TRBV20-1 to TRBJ1-1, with D uncertain. V was trimmed by 0 bases and J by 11 bases, leaving 13 bases between them. Germline V CDR1 and CDR2: DFQATT, SNEGSKA (reference sequence). CDR3 length equals 12 residues.

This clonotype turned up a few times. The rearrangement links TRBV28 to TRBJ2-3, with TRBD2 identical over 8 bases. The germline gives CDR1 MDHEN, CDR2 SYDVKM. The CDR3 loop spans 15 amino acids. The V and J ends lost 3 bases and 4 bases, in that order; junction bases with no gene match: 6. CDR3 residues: CASSLEAGAPDTQYF. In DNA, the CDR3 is TGTGCCAGCAGTTTGGAAGCGGGAGCCCCAGATACGCAGTATTTT.

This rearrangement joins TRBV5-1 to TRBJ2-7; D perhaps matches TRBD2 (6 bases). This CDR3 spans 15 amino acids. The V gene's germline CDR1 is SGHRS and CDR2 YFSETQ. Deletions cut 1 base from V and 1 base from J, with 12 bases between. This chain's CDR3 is CASSLSGQRSYEQYF. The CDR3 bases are TGCGCCAGCAGCTTGAGCGGGCAGAGGTCCTACGAGCAGTACTTC.

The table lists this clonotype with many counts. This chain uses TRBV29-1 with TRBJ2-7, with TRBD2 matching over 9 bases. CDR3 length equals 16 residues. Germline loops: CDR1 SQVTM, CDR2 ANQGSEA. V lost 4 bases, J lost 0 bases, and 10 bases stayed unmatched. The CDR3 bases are TGCAGCGTTGGGCGGTCGAGCGGGAGGAGCTCCTACGAGCAGTACTTC. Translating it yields CSVGRSSGRSSYEQYF.

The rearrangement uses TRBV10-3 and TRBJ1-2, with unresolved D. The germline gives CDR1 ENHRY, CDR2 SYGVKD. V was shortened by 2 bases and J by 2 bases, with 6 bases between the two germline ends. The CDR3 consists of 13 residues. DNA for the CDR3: TGTGCCATCAGTGAGAGCCAGAACTATGGCTACACCTTC. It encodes CAISESQNYGYTF.

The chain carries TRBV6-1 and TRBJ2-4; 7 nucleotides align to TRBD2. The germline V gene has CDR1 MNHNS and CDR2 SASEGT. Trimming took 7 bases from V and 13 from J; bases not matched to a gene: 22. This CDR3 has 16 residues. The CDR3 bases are TGTGCCAGCATCCCGCCTGGGCGGGAGATTGACAATGAGCAGTACTTC. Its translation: CASIPPGREIDNEQYF.

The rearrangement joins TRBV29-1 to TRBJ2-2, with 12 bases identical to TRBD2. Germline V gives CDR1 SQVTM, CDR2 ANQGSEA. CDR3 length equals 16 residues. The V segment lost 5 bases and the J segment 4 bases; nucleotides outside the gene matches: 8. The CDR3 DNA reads TGCAGCGTTACCGAGACTAGCGGGGGATCCACCGGGGAGCTGTTTTTT. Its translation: CSVTETSGGSTGELFF.

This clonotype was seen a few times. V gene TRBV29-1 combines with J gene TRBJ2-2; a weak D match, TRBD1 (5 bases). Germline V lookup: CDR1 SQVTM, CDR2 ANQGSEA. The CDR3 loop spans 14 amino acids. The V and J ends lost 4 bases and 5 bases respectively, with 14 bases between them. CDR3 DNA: TGCAGCGTTGGGGGCCGTCAGAATACCGGGGAGCTGTTTTTT. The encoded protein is CSVGGRQNTGELFF.

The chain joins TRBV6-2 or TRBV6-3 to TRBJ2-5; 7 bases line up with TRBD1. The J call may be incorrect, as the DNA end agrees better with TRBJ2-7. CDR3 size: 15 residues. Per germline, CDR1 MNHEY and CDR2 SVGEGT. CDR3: CASSYLGTVNYEQYF. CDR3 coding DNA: TGTGCCAGCAGTTACCTCGGGACAGTGAACTACGAGCAGTACTTC.

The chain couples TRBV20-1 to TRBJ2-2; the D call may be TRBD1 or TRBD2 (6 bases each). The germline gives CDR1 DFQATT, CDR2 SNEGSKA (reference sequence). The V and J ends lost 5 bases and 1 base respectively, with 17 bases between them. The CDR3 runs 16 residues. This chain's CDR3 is CSAPFPGALNTGELFF. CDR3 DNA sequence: TGCAGTGCTCCTTTTCCGGGGGCCTTGAACACCGGGGAGCTGTTTTTT.

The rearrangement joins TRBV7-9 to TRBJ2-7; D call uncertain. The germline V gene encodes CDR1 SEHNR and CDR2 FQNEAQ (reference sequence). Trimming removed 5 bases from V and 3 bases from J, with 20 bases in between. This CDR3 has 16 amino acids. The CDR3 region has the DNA TGTGCCAGCAGCCCTCCTGATGGGGATAGGTTCTACGAGCAGTACTTC. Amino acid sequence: CASSPPDGDRFYEQYF. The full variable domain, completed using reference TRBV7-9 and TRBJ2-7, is DTGVSQNPRHKITKRGQNVTFRCDPISEHNRLYWYRQTLGQGPEFLTYFQNEAQLEKSRLLSDRFSAERPKGSFSTLEIQRTEQGDSAMYLCASSPPDGDRFYEQYFGPGTRLTVT.

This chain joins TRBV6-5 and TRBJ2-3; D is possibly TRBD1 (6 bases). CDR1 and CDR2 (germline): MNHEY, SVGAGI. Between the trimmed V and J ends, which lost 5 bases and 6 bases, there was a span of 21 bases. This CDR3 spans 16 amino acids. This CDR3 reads CASSTPLQGFGDTQYF. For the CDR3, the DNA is TGTGCCAGCAGTACTCCTCTCCAGGGGTTCGGGGATACGCAGTATTTT.

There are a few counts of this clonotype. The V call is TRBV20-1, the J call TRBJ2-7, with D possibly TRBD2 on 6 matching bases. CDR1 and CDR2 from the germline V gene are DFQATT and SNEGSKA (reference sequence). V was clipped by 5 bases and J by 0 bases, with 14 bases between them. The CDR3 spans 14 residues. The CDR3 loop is CSAGEVGYSYEQYF. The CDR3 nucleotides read TGCAGTGCTGGGGAGGTGGGGTACTCCTACGAGCAGTACTTC.

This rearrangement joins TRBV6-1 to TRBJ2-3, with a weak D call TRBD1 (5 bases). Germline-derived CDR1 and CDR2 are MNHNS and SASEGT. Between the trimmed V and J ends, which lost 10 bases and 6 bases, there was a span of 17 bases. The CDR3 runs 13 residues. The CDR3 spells CANMRQTADTQYF. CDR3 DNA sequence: TGTGCCAACATGAGACAGACCGCGGATACGCAGTATTTT.

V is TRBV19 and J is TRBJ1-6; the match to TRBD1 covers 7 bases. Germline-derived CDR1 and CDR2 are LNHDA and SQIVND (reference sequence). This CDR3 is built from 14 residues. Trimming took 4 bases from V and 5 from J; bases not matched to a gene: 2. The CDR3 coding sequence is TGTGCCAGTAGTACCGGGACAGATAATTCACCCCTCCACTTT. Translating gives CASSTGTDNSPLHF.

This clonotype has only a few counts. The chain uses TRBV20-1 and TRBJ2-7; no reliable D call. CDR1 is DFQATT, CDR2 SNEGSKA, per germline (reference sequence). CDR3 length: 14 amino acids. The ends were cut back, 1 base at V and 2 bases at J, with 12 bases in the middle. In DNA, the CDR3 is TGCAGTGCTAGAGGCCACCGGGCCCCCTACGAGCAGTACTTC. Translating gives CSARGHRAPYEQYF.

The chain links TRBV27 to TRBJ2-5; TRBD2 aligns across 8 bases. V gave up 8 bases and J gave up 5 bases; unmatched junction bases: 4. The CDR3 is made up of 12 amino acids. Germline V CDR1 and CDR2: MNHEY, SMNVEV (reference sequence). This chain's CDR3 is CASGAGGETQYF. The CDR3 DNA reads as TGTGCCAGCGGGGCGGGGGGTGAGACCCAGTACTTC.

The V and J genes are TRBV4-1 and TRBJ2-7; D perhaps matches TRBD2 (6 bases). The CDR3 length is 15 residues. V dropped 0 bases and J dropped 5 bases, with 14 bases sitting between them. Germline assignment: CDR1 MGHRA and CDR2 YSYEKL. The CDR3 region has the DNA TGCGCCAGCAGCCAAGAAAGCGGGCTCGTCGACGAGCAGTACTTC. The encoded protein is CASSQESGLVDEQYF.

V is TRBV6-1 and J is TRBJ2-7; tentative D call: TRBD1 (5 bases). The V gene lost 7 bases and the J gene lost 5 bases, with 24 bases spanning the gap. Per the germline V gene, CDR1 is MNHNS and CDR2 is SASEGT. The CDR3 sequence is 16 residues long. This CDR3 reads CASIGASMWGWDEQYF. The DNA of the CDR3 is TGTGCCAGCATTGGGGCGTCGATGTGGGGATGGGACGAGCAGTACTTC.